Listed here is a single TCR beta chain. What it binds is unknown. The CDR3 extends over 18 amino acids. Trimming shortened V by 2 bases and J by 1 base, and 21 bases separated the two germline ends. Germline values: CDR1 LGHNT, CDR2 FRNRAP. TCRdb redid the calling of the reads with MiXCR, one entry per CDR3 protein. The sample has around 500,000 distinct CDR3 sequences, roughly 46% seen once; the top ten hold about 45%. These data originate in a study of T cell repertoires in cytomegalovirus infection. Study conclusions and caveats: CMV carriers having the relevant HLA were flagged by cumulative public TCR beta family frequency.

This chain connects TRBV12-5 to TRBJ2-7; D is possibly TRBD1 (7 bases). The sample consisted of cultured PBMCs, taken from culture after CMV antigen stimulation. This clonotype was sampled from a human donor in good health (CMV status not recorded). Some clones in this sample may be carry-over from other donors' samples. The CDR3 sequence is CASGLKGTRDRISYEQYF. In DNA form, the CDR3 reads TGTGCTAGTGGTTTGAAAGGGACTCGGGACAGAATTTCCTACGAGCAGTACTTC. The variable domain in full, completed from reference TRBV12-5 and TRBJ2-7, reads DARVTQTPRHKVTEMGQEVTMRCQPILGHNTVFWYRQTMMQGLELLAYFRNRAPLDDSGMPKDRFSAEMPDATLATLKIQPSEPRDSAVYFCASGLKGTRDRISYEQYFGPGTRLTVT.